These 8 T cell receptor beta chains were all obtained from the same sample, sequenced in a study of control samples from healthy donors and cancer patients. Sequencing was performed with immunoSEQ multiplex PCR; in TCRdb, only in-frame clones are kept and a portion is missing. The table records roughly 150,000 clones, around 88% of them present only once. The sample consisted of blood. The receptors originated from a man between 18 and 35 years old in good health.

Remarks on this clone: Germline and junction disagree at one end, which may indicate a read error. The V and J genes are TRBV27 and TRBJ1-2; 9 nucleotides line up with TRBD1. CDR3 length: 15 residues. CDR1 and CDR2 from the germline V gene are MNHEY and SMNVEV (reference sequence). This CDR3 reads CASSLSTGGNYGHTF. The DNA for the CDR3 is TGTGCCAGCAGTTTATCGACAGGGGGGAACTATGGCCACACCTTC.

This clone has only one observation. The chain has TRBV7-3 and TRBJ2-2; D not certain. V lost 5 bases and J 7 bases, leaving 11 bases between the germline ends. There are 13 residues in the CDR3. The germline CDR1 and CDR2 sequences are SGHTA and FQGTGA. The chain's CDR3 is CASSPTDGGELFF. The DNA of the CDR3 is TGTGCCAGCAGCCCCACGGATGGCGGGGAGCTGTTTTTT.

This rearrangement joins TRBV2 to TRBJ2-7; D not resolved. The CDR3 covers 11 residues. Germline loops: CDR1 SNHLY, CDR2 FYNNEI. V was cut by 5 bases and J by 7 bases, with 9 bases left in between. The CDR3 loop reads CASSPAREQYF. CDR3 DNA sequence: TGTGCCAGCAGTCCGGCGAGGGAGCAGTACTTC. Full variable domain (remainder filled in from reference TRBV2 and TRBJ2-7): EPEVTQTPSHQVTQMGQEVILRCVPISNHLYFYWYRQILGQKVEFLVSFYNNEISEKSEIFDDQFSVERPDGSNFTLKIRSTKLEDSAMYFCASSPAREQYFGPGTRLTVT.

The chain combines TRBV7-9 with TRBJ1-1; tentatively, D is TRBD1 (6 bases). The length of the CDR3 is 13 residues. Germline V gives CDR1 SEHNR, CDR2 FQNEAQ (reference sequence). Trimming removed 4 bases at V and 6 bases at J, with 12 bases between. CDR3 amino acids: CASSSTGKAEAFF. CDR3 nucleotides: TGTGCCAGCAGCTCTACAGGGAAAGCTGAAGCTTTCTTT.

This chain connects TRBV7-9 to TRBJ1-2, with TRBD1 as a possible D gene (6 bases). This CDR3 is built from 12 residues. Germline V gene lookup returns CDR1 SEHNR and CDR2 FQNEAQ (reference sequence). V lost 5 bases, J lost 10 bases, and 14 bases lay in between. The CDR3 spells CASSPTPGDYTF. CDR3 sequence (DNA): TGTGCCAGCAGCCCTACCCCAGGGGACTACACCTTC.

In regard to this clone: Since the CDR3 does not end with the conserved phenylalanine or tryptophan, this likely comes from a read error. This chain links TRBV11-3 with TRBJ2-7, with D perhaps assigned TRBD1 or TRBD2 (5 bases each). The germline V gene encodes CDR1 SGHNT and CDR2 YENEEA. V lost 1 base and J lost 2, with 12 bases in between. CDR3 length: 15 residues. The DNA for the CDR3 is TGTGCCAGCAGCTTAGGGTCAAGGGGAGCCTACGAGCAGTACCTC. It codes for CASSLGSRGAYEQYL.

CDR3 loop: CASSRLDGQPQHF. CDR3 bases: TGTGCCAGCAGTCGCCTGGACGGACAGCCCCAGCATTTT. V is TRBV12-3 or TRBV12-4 and J is TRBJ1-5; D remains unclear. V lost 5 bases, J lost 7 bases, and 12 bases lay in between. This CDR3 is built from 13 residues.

V and J are TRBV6-5 and TRBJ1-1; D remains ambiguous. Germline V gene sequence: CDR1 MNHEY, CDR2 SVGAGI. CDR3 length: 16 residues. Deletions cut 4 bases from V and 0 bases from J, with 15 bases between. This chain's CDR3 is CASSSSYSTLNTEAFF. DNA for the CDR3: TGTGCCAGCAGTTCCTCCTATTCGACGCTGAACACTGAAGCTTTCTTT.